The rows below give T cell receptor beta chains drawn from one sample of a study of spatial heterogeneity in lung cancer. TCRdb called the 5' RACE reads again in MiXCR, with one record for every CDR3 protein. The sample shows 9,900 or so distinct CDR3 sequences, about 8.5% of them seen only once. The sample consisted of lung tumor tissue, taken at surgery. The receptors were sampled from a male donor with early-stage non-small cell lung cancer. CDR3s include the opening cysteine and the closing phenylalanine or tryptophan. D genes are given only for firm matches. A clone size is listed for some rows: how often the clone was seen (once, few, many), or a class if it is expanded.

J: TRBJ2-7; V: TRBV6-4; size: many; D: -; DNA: TGTGCCAGCAGTGACTCGACCTTTCCGCAGGGACCGGACGAGCAGTACTTC; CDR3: CASSDSTFPQGPDEQYF
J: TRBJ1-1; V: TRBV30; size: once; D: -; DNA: TGTGCCTGGAGGGGGCTGGGAGTCACTGAAGCTTTCTTT; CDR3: CAWRGLGVTEAFF
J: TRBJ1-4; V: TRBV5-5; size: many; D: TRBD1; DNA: TGTGCCAGCAGCTTGACAGGGGTGCGACTGAATGAAAAACTGTTTTTT; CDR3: CASSLTGVRLNEKLFF
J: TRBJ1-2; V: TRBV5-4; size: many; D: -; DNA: TGTGCCAGCAGCTTTCAGAAGGGTGGCTACACCTTC; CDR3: CASSFQKGGYTF
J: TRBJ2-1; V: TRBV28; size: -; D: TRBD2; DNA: TGTGCCAGCAGTCCCGGGGGTAGCGGGACCTACAATGAGCAGTTCTTC; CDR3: CASSPGGSGTYNEQFF
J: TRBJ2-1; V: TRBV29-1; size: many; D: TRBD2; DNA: TGCAGCGTACAGCGGGAGGGCCGGGGAGATGAGCAGTTCTTC; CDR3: CSVQREGRGDEQFF
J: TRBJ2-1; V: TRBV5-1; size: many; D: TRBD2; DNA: TGCGCCAGCAGCTTGGAGCGGGAGAGCTACCCGGGGTTCTTC; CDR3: CASSLERESYPGFF
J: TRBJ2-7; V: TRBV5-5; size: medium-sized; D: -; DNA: TGTGCCAGCAGCTCGGCTTCCTACGAGCAGTACTTC; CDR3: CASSSASYEQYF
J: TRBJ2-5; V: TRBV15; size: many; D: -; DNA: TGTGCCACCAGCAGAGGGTCCACCGCGGAGACCCAGTACTTC; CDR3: CATSRGSTAETQYF
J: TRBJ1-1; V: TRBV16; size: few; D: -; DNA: TGTGCCAGCAGCCGGGGGGGGAAGAACACTGAAGCTTTCTTT; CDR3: CASSRGGKNTEAFF
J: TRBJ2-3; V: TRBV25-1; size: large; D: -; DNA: TGTGCCAGCAGTAGGGGAGATACGCAGTATTTT; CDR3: CASSRGDTQYF
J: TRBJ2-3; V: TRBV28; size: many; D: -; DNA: TGTGCCAGCAGTTGGAGGACAGCTAGCACAGATACGCAGTATTTT; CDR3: CASSWRTASTDTQYF
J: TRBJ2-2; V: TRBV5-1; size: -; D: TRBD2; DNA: TGCGCCAGCAGCTTGGGTCTAGCGGGGGCTCCGAACACTGAGCTGTTTTTT; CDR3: CASSLGLAGAPNTELFF
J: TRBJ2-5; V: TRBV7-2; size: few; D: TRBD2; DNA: TGTGCCAGCAGCCCTATAGTGGCTAGCGGGGGTGAGACCCAGTACTTC; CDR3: CASSPIVASGGETQYF
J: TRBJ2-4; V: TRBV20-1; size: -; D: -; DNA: TGCAGTGCCTCCTCCGGGGGCAAAAACATTCAGTACTTC; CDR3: CSASSGGKNIQYF
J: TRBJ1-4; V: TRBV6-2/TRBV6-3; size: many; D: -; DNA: TGTGCCAGCAGTCGCCTAGGGGGAAATGAAAAACTGTTTTTT; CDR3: CASSRLGGNEKLFF
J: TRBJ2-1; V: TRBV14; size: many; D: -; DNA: TGTGCCAGCAGCTTCCGGACTACCCATAACAATGAGCAGTTCTTC; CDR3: CASSFRTTHNNEQFF
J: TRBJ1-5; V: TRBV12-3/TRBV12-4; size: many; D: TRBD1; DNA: TGTGCCAGCAGGGACGGACAGGGAGGGAATCAGCCCCAGCATTTT; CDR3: CASRDGQGGNQPQHF
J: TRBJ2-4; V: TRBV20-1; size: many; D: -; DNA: TGCAGTGCCCCCGGAAAAAACATTCAGTACTTC; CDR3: CSAPGKNIQYF
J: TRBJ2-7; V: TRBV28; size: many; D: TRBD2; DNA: TGTGCCAGCACCGACGGGACTAGCGCCCACTACGAGCAGTACTTC; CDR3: CASTDGTSAHYEQYF
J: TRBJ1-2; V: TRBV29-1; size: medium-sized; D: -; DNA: TGCAGCGCCCTCGGTTCTCCCGAAGCTAACTATGGCTACACCTTC; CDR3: CSALGSPEANYGYTF
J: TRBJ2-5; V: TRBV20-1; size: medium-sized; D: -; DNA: TGCAGTGCTAGGACTAGGGCGGGGGCGCAAGAGACCCAGTACTTC; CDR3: CSARTRAGAQETQYF
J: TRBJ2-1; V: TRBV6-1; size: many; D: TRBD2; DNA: TGTGCCAGCAGTGAATCAGCGGGAGGGTCTTACAATGAGCAGTTCTTC; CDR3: CASSESAGGSYNEQFF
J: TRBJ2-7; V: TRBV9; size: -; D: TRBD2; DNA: TGTGCCAGCAGCGAAGGCGGGGGAATCTCCTACGAGCAGTACTTC; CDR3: CASSEGGGISYEQYF
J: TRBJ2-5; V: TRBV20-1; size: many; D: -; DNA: TGCAGTGCTAGAGACCGGGGCAGAATCTCAGAGACCCAGTACTTC; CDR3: CSARDRGRISETQYF
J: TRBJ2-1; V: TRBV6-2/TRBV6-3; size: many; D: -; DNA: TGTGCCAGCAGTTACTTAGGGTTGGGTGAGCAGTTCTTC; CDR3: CASSYLGLGEQFF
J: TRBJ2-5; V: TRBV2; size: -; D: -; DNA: TGTGCCAGCAGGAATTCAGAGACCCAGTACTTC; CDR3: CASRNSETQYF
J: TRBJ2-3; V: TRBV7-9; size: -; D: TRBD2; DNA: TGTGCCAGCAGCCAAATACTAGCGGGAGGGCCCGATCGCACAGATACGCAGTATTTT; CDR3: CASSQILAGGPDRTDTQYF
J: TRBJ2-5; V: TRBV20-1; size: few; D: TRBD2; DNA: TGCAGTGCAAAATCTAGCGGCCGGGGAGAGACCCAGTACTTC; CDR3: CSAKSSGRGETQYF
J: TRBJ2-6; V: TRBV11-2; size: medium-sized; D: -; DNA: TGTGCCAGCAGCTTAGGCCTCTCTGGGGCCAACGTCCTGACTTTC; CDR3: CASSLGLSGANVLTF
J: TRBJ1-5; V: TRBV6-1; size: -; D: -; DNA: TGTGCCAGCAGTGAAAACAGGGCGAATCAGCCCCAGCATTTT; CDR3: CASSENRANQPQHF
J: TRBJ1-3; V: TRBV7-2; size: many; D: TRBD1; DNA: TGTGCCAGCAGCTTAGGGGACAGTGGAAACACCATATATTTT; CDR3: CASSLGDSGNTIYF
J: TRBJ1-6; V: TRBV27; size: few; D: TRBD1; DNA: TGTGCCAGCAGTGCGAACCCGCAGGGGGGAAATTCACCCCTCCACTTT; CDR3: CASSANPQGGNSPLHF
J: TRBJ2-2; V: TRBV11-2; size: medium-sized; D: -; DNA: TGTGCCAGCAGCCCTACTAGCACGTCGTCGAACACCGGGGAGCTGTTTTTT; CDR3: CASSPTSTSSNTGELFF
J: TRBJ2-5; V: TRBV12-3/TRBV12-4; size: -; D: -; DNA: TGTGCCAGCAGCTTAGGGTCCGAGACCCAGTACTTC; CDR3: CASSLGSETQYF
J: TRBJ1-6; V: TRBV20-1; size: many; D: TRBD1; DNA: TGCAGTGCCCCGGACAGGGGGATTAATTCACCCCTCCACTTT; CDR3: CSAPDRGINSPLHF
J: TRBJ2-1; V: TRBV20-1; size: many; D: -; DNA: TGCAGTGCTAGCGGGGTGAGGCGGTACAATGAGCAGTTCTTC; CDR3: CSASGVRRYNEQFF
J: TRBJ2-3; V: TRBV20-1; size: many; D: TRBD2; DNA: TGCAGTGCTAGTGAAGCGGGGGGTGCAGATACGCAGTATTTT; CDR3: CSASEAGGADTQYF
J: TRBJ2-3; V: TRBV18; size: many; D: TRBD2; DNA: TGTGCCAGCTCACCAATGGGACTAGCGATTACAGATACGCAGTATTTT; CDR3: CASSPMGLAITDTQYF
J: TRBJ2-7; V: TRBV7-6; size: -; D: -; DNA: TGTGCCAGCAGCTTGACAGCCATCTACGAGCAGTACTTC; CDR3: CASSLTAIYEQYF
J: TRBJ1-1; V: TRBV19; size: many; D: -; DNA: TGTGCCAGTAGAAAGTCTCACACTGAAGCTTTCTTT; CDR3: CASRKSHTEAFF
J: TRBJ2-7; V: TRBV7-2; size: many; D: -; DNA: TGTGCCAGCAGCTTAGCGGGAGCCCTTTACGAGCAGTACTTC; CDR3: CASSLAGALYEQYF
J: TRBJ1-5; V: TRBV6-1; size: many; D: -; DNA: TGTGCCAGCAGTGAATACGTTCAAGGGGTTCAGCCCCAGCATTTT; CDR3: CASSEYVQGVQPQHF
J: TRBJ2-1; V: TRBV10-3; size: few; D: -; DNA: TGTGCCATCGCGGAGGCCCCAGGATTTACGGATTCCTACAATGAGCAGTTCTTC; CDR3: CAIAEAPGFTDSYNEQFF
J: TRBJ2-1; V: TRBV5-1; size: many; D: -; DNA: TGCGCCAGCAGCTTGCCGGGGAATGAGCAGTTCTTC; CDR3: CASSLPGNEQFF
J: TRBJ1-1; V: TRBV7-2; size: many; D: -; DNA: TGTGCCAGCAGCTTAGCAGGGATTACTGAAGCTTTCTTT; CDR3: CASSLAGITEAFF
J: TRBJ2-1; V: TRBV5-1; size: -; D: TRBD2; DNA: TGCGCCAGCAGCCCCGATAGCGGGGAGAAGTACAATGAGCAGTTCTTC; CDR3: CASSPDSGEKYNEQFF
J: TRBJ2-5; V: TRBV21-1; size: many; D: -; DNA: TGTGCCAGCAGCAAAGATCGGTCCGAAAGGTTGGATTTGACCCAGTACTTC; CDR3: CASSKDRSERLDLTQYF
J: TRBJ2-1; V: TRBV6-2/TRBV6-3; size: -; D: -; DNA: TGTGCCAGCACCTACCGTAGCTGGAGCTCCTACAATGAGCAGTTCTTC; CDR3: CASTYRSWSSYNEQFF
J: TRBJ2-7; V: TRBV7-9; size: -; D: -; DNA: TGTGCCAGCAGCTTAGCTGAGGGACGGCTACGTGGCGAGCAGTACTTC; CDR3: CASSLAEGRLRGEQYF
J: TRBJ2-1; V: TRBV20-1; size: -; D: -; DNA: TGCAGTGCTACGGGGACTCCGTACAATGAGCAGTTCTTC; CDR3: CSATGTPYNEQFF
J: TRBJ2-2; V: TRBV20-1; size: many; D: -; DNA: TGCAGTGCTCCCCGTTCCGAGGATGGCACCGGGGAGCTGTTTTTT; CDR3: CSAPRSEDGTGELFF
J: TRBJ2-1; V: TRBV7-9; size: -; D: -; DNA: TGTGCCAGCAGCTCGGACGGGAGCTCCTACAATGAGCAGTTCTTC; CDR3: CASSSDGSSYNEQFF
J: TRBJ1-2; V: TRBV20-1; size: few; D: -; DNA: TGCAGTGCTAGCCCACCCAACTATGGCTACACCTTC; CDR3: CSASPPNYGYTF
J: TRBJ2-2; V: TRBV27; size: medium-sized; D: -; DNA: TGTGCCAGCAGTTTCTCGGGGTCTGGGGAGCTGTTTTTT; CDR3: CASSFSGSGELFF
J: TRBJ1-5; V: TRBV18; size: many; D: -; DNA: TGTGCCAGCTCACCGGGGGTGATAAGCAATCAGCCCCAGCATTTT; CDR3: CASSPGVISNQPQHF
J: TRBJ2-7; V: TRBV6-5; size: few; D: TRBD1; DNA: TGTGCCAGCAGCCAACAGGGGTCCGAGCAGTACTTC; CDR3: CASSQQGSEQYF
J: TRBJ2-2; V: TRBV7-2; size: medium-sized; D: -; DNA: TGTGCCAGCAGCTTAGCAGGGAACACCGGGGAGCTGTTTTTT; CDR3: CASSLAGNTGELFF